A single sample gave rise to the 26 T cell receptor beta chains below, sequenced in a study of read filtering for tumor transcriptome and immune sequencing (dated by TCRdb to 2020 to 2022). The sequencer listed for this sample is Illumina HiSeq 4000. The Immunoverse kit was used to build TCR libraries from about 430 ng RNA, with molecular barcoded adaptors covering alpha/delta and beta/gamma chains. TCRdb trimmed the raw reads at Q25, called clones with MiXCR and kept productive beta chains. Identical CDR3 protein sequences are pooled into one entry, listed with their most common genes and DNA. This sample has about 93,000 distinct CDR3 sequences in its table, and roughly a fifth of those were observed once. More than 9.5% of the sample is in the top ten clones. The sequenced sample consisted of a population of CD138-negative cells sorted from bone marrow. The intended sense of this specimen's cell subset or site label: bone marrow mononuclear cells depleted of CD138+ plasma/myeloma cells by negative magnetic selection. The receptor source for this set is a donor aged 40 or over with multiple myeloma.

This clonotype was recorded many times. The J gene is TRBJ1-2, the V gene TRBV4-2; the D gene is possibly TRBD1 (6 bases). The length of the CDR3 is 12 residues. Germline CDR1 is LGHNA and CDR2 is YNFKEQ. V gave up 6 bases and J gave up 8 bases, with 13 bases separating them. The CDR3 spells CASRQTGGGYTF. CDR3 bases: TGTGCCAGCAGGCAGACAGGAGGAGGCTACACCTTC.

The J gene is TRBJ1-4, the V gene TRBV7-9; D possibly corresponds to TRBD1 (5 bases). V lost 5 bases and J 9 bases, leaving 13 bases between the germline ends. The CDR3 is 13 residues long. Germline loops: CDR1 SEHNR, CDR2 FQNEAQ (reference sequence). The CDR3 spells CASSDQTEKKLFF. Here the CDR3 DNA reads TGTGCCAGCAGCGATCAGACAGAAAAAAAACTGTTTTTT.

This clonotype has a count of ten or more. The chain is built from TRBV7-9 and TRBJ2-2, with D possibly TRBD2 on 5 matching bases. In germline, CDR1 is SEHNR, CDR2 FQNEAQ (reference sequence). The CDR3 consists of 15 residues. V was cut by 4 bases and J by 4 bases, with 13 bases left in between. CDR3 DNA sequence: TGTGCCAGCAGCTCAGCGGACTCATTCACCGGGGAGCTGTTTTTT. Translated, it gives CASSSADSFTGELFF.

This clonotype was counted ten times or more. The chain is built from TRBV12-3 or TRBV12-4 and TRBJ1-1; no definite D call. The CDR3 has 15 amino acids. V lost 4 bases to trimming and J lost 3 bases, with 15 bases between them. The CDR3 region is CASSYQPGGDTEAFF. The CDR3 coding sequence is TGTGCCAGCAGTTATCAGCCGGGTGGGGACACTGAAGCTTTCTTT.

This clonotype appeared a few times. V gene TRBV29-1 combines with J gene TRBJ2-7, with TRBD1 matching 9 bases. The ends lost 4 bases at V and 1 base at J; junction bases unmatched: 5. This CDR3 region has 14 residues. Germline CDR1 reads SQVTM; CDR2 reads ANQGSEA. CDR3 DNA sequence: TGCAGCGTTGTTGGTGGACAGGGGTCCTACGAGCAGTACTTC. Translated: CSVVGGQGSYEQYF.

This clonotype has at least ten counts. The V and J genes are TRBV6-2 or TRBV6-3 and TRBJ1-5, with D uncertain. With 10 bases removed from V and 1 base from J, the gap between germline ends came to 14 bases. This CDR3 is 14 amino acids long. Germline assignment: CDR1 MNHEY and CDR2 SVGEGT. The CDR3 sequence: CATTKGSSNQPQHF. CDR3 bases: TGTGCCACCACAAAAGGGTCCAGCAATCAGCCCCAGCATTTT.

The chain is built from TRBV19 and TRBJ2-2; D gene unclear. The CDR3 covers 14 residues. V was clipped by 5 bases and J by 1 base, with 8 bases between them. CDR1 and CDR2 (germline): LNHDA, SQIVND (reference sequence). The CDR3 loop reads CASSGRLNTGELFF. For the CDR3, the DNA is TGTGCCAGTAGTGGACGGTTGAACACCGGGGAGCTGTTTTTT.

A note on this clonotype: A much larger clone lies a single base off, so this may be a read error. The chain combines TRBV28 with TRBJ1-1; possible D gene TRBD1, 6 bases. Trimming cost V 6 bases and J 1 base, with 18 bases left between them. This CDR3 is built from 16 residues. Germline loops: CDR1 MDHEN, CDR2 SYDVKM. In DNA, the CDR3 is TGTGCCAGCAGCCGGACCACCGGGACAACGAACACTGAAGCTTTCTTT. Translating gives CASSRTTGTTNTEAFF.

This clonotype has at least ten counts. The V and J genes are TRBV7-2 and TRBJ1-5; TRBD1 is a possible D gene (6 bases). This CDR3 region has 14 residues. V dropped 0 bases and J dropped 7 bases, with 10 bases sitting between them. Germline CDR1 is SGHTA and CDR2 is FQGNSA. DNA of the CDR3: TGTGCCAGCAGCTTAGCACAGGGCAGCCAGCCCCAGCATTTT. Translating it yields CASSLAQGSQPQHF. The full variable domain, with the rest looked up from reference TRBV7-2 and TRBJ1-5, is GAGVSQSPSNKVTEKGKDVELRCDPISGHTALYWYRQSLGQGLEFLIYFQGNSAPDKSGLPSDRFSAERTGGSVSTLTIQRTQQEDSAVYLCASSLAQGSQPQHFGDGTRLSIL.

As concerns this clonotype: A much larger clone is a single base away; this may be a read error. Because the CDR3 is missing its conserved closing phenylalanine or tryptophan, this is likely a read error. V usage is TRBV29-1 and J usage is TRBJ1-1, with a tentative D call TRBD1 (6 bases). The CDR3 has 13 residues. Germline V gene sequence: CDR1 SQVTM, CDR2 ANQGSEA. Between the trimmed V and J ends, which lost 6 bases and 5 bases, there was a span of 16 bases. The CDR3 DNA sequence: TGCAGCGTAGATAGACAGGTTGATACTGAAGCTTTCTCT. It is translated as CSVDRQVDTEAFS.

The rearrangement links TRBV3-1 to TRBJ1-3, with D perhaps TRBD1 (5 bases). The germline V gene has CDR1 LGHDT and CDR2 YNNKEL (reference sequence). V lost 8 bases, J lost 2 bases, and 13 bases lay in between. The CDR3 has 14 residues. The CDR3 sequence: CASAGGIPGNTIYF. As DNA, the CDR3 is TGTGCCAGCGCCGGGGGGATACCTGGAAACACCATATATTTT.

Points on this clonotype: A much larger clone differs from this one at a single base, so this may be a read error. V gene TRBV20-1 combines with J gene TRBJ2-7, with D unclear. Germline assignment: CDR1 DFQATT and CDR2 SNEGSKA (reference sequence). The CDR3 runs to 14 residues. The CDR3 nucleotides read TGCAGTGTTGAAGTCGGCACAGCTCGGCACGAGCAGTCCTTC. Translated, it gives CSVEVGTARHEQSF.

This clonotype has a count of ten or more. Mismatch with germline at one junction end may stem from a read error. The chain combines TRBV7-2 with TRBJ2-5; D gene unclear. This CDR3 contains 14 residues. Germline V gene data show CDR1 as SGHTA and CDR2 as FQGNSA. Here the CDR3 DNA reads TGTGCCAGCAGCTTCACGACCAGCCAAGGGACCCAGTACTTC. It codes for CASSFTTSQGTQYF.

This clonotype appeared a few times. A single base separates this from a much larger clone, so it may be a read error. The genes are TRBV11-2 and TRBJ2-1; 11 bases map to TRBD2. Per germline, CDR1 SGHAT and CDR2 FQNNGV. The CDR3 totals 18 residues. After removal of 4 bases from V and 4 bases from J, the junction contained 12 bases not matched to a gene. The CDR3 DNA follows: TGTGCCAGCAGCTCCGGGACTAGCGGCCGCGTCCTATACAATGAGCAGTTCTTC. Amino acid sequence: CASSSGTSGRVLYNEQFF.

At least ten counts were recorded for this clonotype. This chain joins TRBV15 and TRBJ1-2; D ambiguous. V gave up 0 bases and J gave up 1 base, with 6 bases separating them. The CDR3 runs to 14 residues. Germline CDR1 reads LNHNV; CDR2 reads YYDKDF (reference sequence). CDR3 bases: TGTGCCACCAGCAGAGATTACCTTAACTATGGCTACACCTTC. The encoded protein is CATSRDYLNYGYTF.

This clonotype showed up many times. DNA for the CDR3: TGCGCCAGCAGCTGGGGGGCAGCGAACACTGAAGCTTTCTTT. It translates to CASSWGAANTEAFF. This chain connects TRBV5-1 to TRBJ1-1; D possibly corresponds to TRBD1 (6 bases). The V and J ends lost 3 bases and 1 base respectively, with 10 bases between them. Germline loops: CDR1 SGHRS, CDR2 YFSETQ. The CDR3 has 14 residues.

This clonotype was seen many times. The genes are TRBV12-3 or TRBV12-4 and TRBJ1-1; tentatively, D is TRBD1 (6 bases). V lost 6 bases, J lost 3 bases, and 17 bases lay in between. This CDR3 contains 15 residues. CDR3 in amino acids: CASSTGRWGDTEAFF. The CDR3, as DNA: TGTGCCAGCAGCACAGGGAGGTGGGGAGACACTGAAGCTTTCTTT.

This clonotype appeared many times. The rearrangement joins TRBV6-6 to TRBJ1-5; a weak D match, TRBD1 (5 bases). This CDR3 has 13 amino acids. The germline V gene encodes CDR1 MNHNY and CDR2 SVGAGI (reference sequence). The germline V and J ends were trimmed by 6 bases and 7 bases, with 13 bases remaining between them. The CDR3 nucleotides read TGTGCCAGCAGAGGTCAGGGAAAACAGCCCCAGCATTTT. This codes for CASRGQGKQPQHF.

This clonotype was counted ten times or more. The chain carries TRBV24-1 and TRBJ1-1, with TRBD1 matching 7 bases. CDR1 and CDR2 (germline): KGHDR, SFDVKD. The CDR3 is 15 residues long. Trimming removed 1 base from V and 0 bases from J; junction bases left unmatched: 1. CDR3 coding DNA: TGTGCCACCAGTGATTTAAGGGGGCTGAACACTGAAGCTTTCTTT. Protein product: CATSDLRGLNTEAFF.

This clonotype showed up many times. The CDR3 DNA reads TGTGCCAGCAGTGAATTAACTCCTAGCACAGATACGCAGTATTTT. Encoded protein: CASSELTPSTDTQYF. The chain joins TRBV2 to TRBJ2-3; no clear D gene. V lost 2 bases to trimming and J lost 0 bases, with 9 bases between them. This CDR3 is built from 15 residues. Per germline, CDR1 SNHLY and CDR2 FYNNEI.

This clonotype was counted ten times or more. CDR3 DNA sequence: TGTGCCAGCAGCCAGGCAACAGGGGGTTCCGAGAGCACTGAAGCTTTCTTT. This translates into CASSQATGGSESTEAFF. This rearrangement joins TRBV4-2 to TRBJ1-1; 8 bases map to TRBD1. Germline values: CDR1 LGHNA, CDR2 YNFKEQ. This CDR3 is 17 amino acids long. V gave up 3 bases and J gave up 4 bases; unmatched junction bases: 13.

This clonotype appeared many times. The V gene is TRBV6-6, the J gene TRBJ2-2; 7 bases line up with TRBD1. CDR1 and CDR2 from the germline V gene are MNHNY and SVGAGI (reference sequence). The CDR3 runs to 14 residues. Trimming cost V 5 bases and J 3 bases; bases outside gene matches: 3. The CDR3: CASSPTGYTGELFF. CDR3 coding DNA: TGTGCCAGCAGTCCGACAGGGTACACCGGGGAGCTGTTTTTT.

As for this clonotype: A much larger clone lies one base from this, so it may be a read error. V is TRBV20-1 and J is TRBJ2-6; D is unresolved. CDR3 length: 15 residues. Germline CDR1 DFQATT, CDR2 SNEGSKA (reference sequence). CDR3 protein: CGASARRSGANVLTF. The CDR3 DNA is TGCGGTGCTTCGGCCAGGAGATCTGGGGCCAACGTCCTGACTTTC.

With respect to this clonotype: Being one base from a much bigger clone, this may be a read error. Because the CDR3 is missing its conserved closing phenylalanine or tryptophan, this is likely a read error. CDR3 sequence reads: CSARDYRSQGAYLSYEQYL. The CDR3 region has the DNA TGCAGTGCTAGAGATTACCGGTCACAGGGGGCGTACCTCTCCTACGAGCAGTACTTG. V gene TRBV20-1 combines with J gene TRBJ2-7; 9 nucleotides agree with TRBD1. CDR3 length: 19 amino acids. After removal of 0 bases from V and 0 bases from J, the junction contained 15 bases not matched to a gene. From germline, CDR1 is DFQATT and CDR2 SNEGSKA (reference sequence).

About this clonotype: One end of the junction is discordant with germline, which a read error may explain. This chain joins TRBV18 and TRBJ1-1; 12 nucleotides match TRBD1. The germline V gene has CDR1 KGHSH and CDR2 LQKENI. The CDR3 consists of 18 residues. The CDR3 DNA is TGTGCCAGCTTACCGGGTTTGGGACAGGGGGCGCGAAGGACTGAAGCTCTCTTT. Translation gives CASLPGLGQGARRTEALF.

In its sample, this clonotype was seen many times. The CDR3 sequence: CASSQQPLSYEQYF. CDR3 DNA: TGTGCCAGCAGCCAACAGCCCCTCTCCTACGAGCAGTACTTC. J is TRBJ2-7 and V is TRBV3-1, with D unclear. V shed 2 bases and J shed 0 bases, with 8 bases lying between them. This CDR3 is 14 amino acids long. Germline values: CDR1 LGHDT, CDR2 YNNKEL (reference sequence).